This T cell receptor beta chain was recovered during a study of cytomegalovirus exposure and HLA in healthy donors. With respect to this clone: Its antigen is currently unknown.

Germline V gives CDR1 LGHNA, CDR2 YSLEER. CDR3 length: 14 amino acids. Trimming removed 1 base from V and 2 bases from J, with 8 bases in between. Overall study results and limits: A missense variant in DCLRE1C was later tied to TCR beta V- and J-gene trimming.

The PCR was carried out with 60 Vbeta primers and 13 Jbeta primers. Here immunoSEQ multiplex PCR was the method, and the copy in TCRdb shows in-frame clones only, minus some. The table includes fewer than 200,000 clones, 77% detected once. Sequenced: PBMCs. The receptor comes from a woman in her thirties or forties in good health and CMV-seropositive. The rearrangement joins TRBV4-3 to TRBJ2-5; TRBD1 is a possible D gene (5 bases). This CDR3 reads CASSQGQFQETQYF. The CDR3 DNA sequence: TGCGCCAGCAGCCAAGGACAGTTTCAAGAGACCCAGTACTTC.